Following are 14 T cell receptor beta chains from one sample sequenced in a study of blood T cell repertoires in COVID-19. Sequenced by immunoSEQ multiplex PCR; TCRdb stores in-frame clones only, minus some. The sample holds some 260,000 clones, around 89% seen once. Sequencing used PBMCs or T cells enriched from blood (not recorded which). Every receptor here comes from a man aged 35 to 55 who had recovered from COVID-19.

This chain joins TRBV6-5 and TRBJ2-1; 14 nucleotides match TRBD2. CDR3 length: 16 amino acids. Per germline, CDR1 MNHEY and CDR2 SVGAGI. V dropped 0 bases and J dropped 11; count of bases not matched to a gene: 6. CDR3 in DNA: TGTGCCAGCAGTTACTCCCCGACTAGCGGGGGGGTTAAGCAGTTCTTC. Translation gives CASSYSPTSGGVKQFF.

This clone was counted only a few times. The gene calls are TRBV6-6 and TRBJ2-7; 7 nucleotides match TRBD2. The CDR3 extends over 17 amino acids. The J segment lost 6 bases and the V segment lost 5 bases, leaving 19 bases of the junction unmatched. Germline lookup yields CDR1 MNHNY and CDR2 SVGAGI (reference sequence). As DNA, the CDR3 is TGTGCCAGCAGTCTCCCGGGGAGGGGTGTGGCGGGAGCCGAGCAGTACTTC. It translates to CASSLPGRGVAGAEQYF.

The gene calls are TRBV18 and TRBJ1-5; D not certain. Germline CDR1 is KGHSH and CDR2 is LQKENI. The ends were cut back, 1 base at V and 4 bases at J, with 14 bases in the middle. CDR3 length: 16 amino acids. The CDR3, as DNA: TGTGCCAGCTCACCACTTAGAACAGACAATAATCAGCCCCAGCATTTT. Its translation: CASSPLRTDNNQPQHF.

The DNA for the CDR3 is TGCGCCAGCAGCTTGGGAGGGGACAGTGTGAACACCGGGGAGCTGTTTTTT. Its translation is CASSLGGDSVNTGELFF. This rearrangement joins TRBV5-1 to TRBJ2-2; 7 bases map to TRBD1. Germline CDR1 is SGHRS and CDR2 is YFSETQ. The V segment lost 0 bases and the J segment 1 base; nucleotides outside the gene matches: 6. The CDR3 runs to 17 residues.

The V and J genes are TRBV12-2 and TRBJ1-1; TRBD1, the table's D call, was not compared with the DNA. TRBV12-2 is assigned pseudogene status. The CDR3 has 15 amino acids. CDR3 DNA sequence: TGTGCAAGTCGCTTAGGGCCGGGACAGAACACTGAAGCTTTCTTT. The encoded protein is CASRLGPGQNTEAFF.

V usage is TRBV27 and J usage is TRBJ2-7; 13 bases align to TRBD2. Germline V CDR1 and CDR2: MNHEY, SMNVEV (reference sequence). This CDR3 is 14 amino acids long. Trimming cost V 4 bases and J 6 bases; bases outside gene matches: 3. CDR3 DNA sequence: TGTGCCAGCAGTTGGACTAGCGGGGGTTTCGAGCAGTACTTC. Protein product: CASSWTSGGFEQYF.

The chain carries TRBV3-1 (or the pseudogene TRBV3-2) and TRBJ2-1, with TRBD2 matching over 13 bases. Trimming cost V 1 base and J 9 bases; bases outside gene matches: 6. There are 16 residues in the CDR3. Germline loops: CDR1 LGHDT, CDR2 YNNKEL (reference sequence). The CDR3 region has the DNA TGTGCCAGCAGCCAAGGGGGAGGACTAGCGGGGGTTGAGCAGTTCTTC. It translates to CASSQGGGLAGVEQFF.

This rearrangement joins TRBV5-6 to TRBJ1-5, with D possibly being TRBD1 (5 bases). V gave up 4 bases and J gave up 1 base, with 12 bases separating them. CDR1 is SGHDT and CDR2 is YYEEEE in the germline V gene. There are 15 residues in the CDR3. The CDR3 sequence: CASSILQGSNQPQHF. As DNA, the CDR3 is TGTGCCAGCAGCATTCTGCAGGGAAGCAATCAGCCCCAGCATTTT.

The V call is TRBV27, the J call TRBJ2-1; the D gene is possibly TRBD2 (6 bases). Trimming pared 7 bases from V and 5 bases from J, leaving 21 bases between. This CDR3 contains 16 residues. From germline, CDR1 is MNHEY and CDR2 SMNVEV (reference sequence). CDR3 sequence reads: CASTPLGTRENNEQFF. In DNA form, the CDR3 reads TGTGCCAGCACTCCACTAGGCACCCGGGAGAACAATGAGCAGTTCTTC.

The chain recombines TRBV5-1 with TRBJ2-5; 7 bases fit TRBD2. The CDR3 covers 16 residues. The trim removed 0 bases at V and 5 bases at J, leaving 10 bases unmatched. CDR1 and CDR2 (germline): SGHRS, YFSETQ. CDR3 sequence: CASSLVRAGARETQYF. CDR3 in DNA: TGCGCCAGCAGCTTGGTTAGGGCGGGAGCGCGCGAGACCCAGTACTTC.

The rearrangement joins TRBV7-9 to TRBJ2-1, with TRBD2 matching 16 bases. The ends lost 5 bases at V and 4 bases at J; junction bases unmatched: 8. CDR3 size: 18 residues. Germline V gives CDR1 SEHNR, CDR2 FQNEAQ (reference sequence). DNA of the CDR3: TGTGCCAGCAGCCCGGGACTAGCGGGAGGGTTAAGGTACAATGAGCAGTTCTTC. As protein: CASSPGLAGGLRYNEQFF. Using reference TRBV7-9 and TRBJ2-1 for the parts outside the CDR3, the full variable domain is DTGVSQNPRHKITKRGQNVTFRCDPISEHNRLYWYRQTLGQGPEFLTYFQNEAQLEKSRLLSDRFSAERPKGSFSTLEIQRTEQGDSAMYLCASSPGLAGGLRYNEQFFGPGTRLTVL.

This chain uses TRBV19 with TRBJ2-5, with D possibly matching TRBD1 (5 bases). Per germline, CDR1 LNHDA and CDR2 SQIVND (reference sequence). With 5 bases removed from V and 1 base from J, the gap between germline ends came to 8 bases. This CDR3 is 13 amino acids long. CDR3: CASSVDSQETQYF. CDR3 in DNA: TGTGCCAGTAGTGTCGACAGCCAAGAGACCCAGTACTTC. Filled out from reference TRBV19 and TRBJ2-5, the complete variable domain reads DGGITQSPKYLFRKEGQNVTLSCEQNLNHDAMYWYRQDPGQGLRLIYYSQIVNDFQKGDIAEGYSVSREKKESFPLTVTSAQKNPTAFYLCASSVDSQETQYFGPGTRLLVL.

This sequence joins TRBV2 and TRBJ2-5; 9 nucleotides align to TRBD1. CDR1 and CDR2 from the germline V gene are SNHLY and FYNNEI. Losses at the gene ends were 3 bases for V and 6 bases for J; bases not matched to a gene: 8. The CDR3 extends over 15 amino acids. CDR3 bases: TGTGCCAGCAGTGACGGACAGGGGAGTTGGAAGACCCAGTACTTC. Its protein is CASSDGQGSWKTQYF.

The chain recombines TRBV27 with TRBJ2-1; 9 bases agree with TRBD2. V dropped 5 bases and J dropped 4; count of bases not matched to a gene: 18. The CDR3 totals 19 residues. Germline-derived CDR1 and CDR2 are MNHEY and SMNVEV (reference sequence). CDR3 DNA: TGTGCCAGCAGTCCTACGCCTATGGGTAGCGGGAGAATATACAATGAGCAGTTCTTC. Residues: CASSPTPMGSGRIYNEQFF.